These T cell receptor beta chains were read from a single sample in a study of blood T cells in healthy people across ages. TCRdb processed the 5' RACE reads anew with MiXCR; each CDR3 protein has one entry. Found here are hundreds of thousands of distinct CDR3 sequences, roughly 26% of them singletons; the top ten hold approximately 28%. Sequenced: blood. The receptor set was obtained from a woman aged 65 to 85 in good health. Both conserved end residues are part of each CDR3. Each record gives: CDR3 length, V gene, CDR3 protein.

length: 14; V: TRBV6-5; CDR3: CASSTRQGTPPQHF
length: 16; V: TRBV7-9; CDR3: CASSPSKREGPQTQYF
length: 12; V: TRBV12-5; CDR3: CASGLLWETQYF
length: 15; V: TRBV12-3/TRBV12-4; CDR3: CASSPLLAGGETQYF
length: 16; V: TRBV14; CDR3: CASSPPNRQAVYGYTF
length: 16; V: TRBV27; CDR3: CASSSLASGSYNEQFF
length: 11; V: TRBV7-2; CDR3: CADTTYNEQFF
length: 16; V: TRBV18; CDR3: CASSRTTSGKYNEQFF
length: 16; V: TRBV29-1; CDR3: CSVEDVDDIYNYGYTF
length: 15; V: TRBV20-1; CDR3: CSAFAHDRSNQPQHF
length: 17; V: TRBV14; CDR3: CASSELGGPSSYNEQFF
length: 18; V: TRBV6-4; CDR3: CASSAAGDAREACETQYF
length: 15; V: TRBV5-1; CDR3: CASSLFGQSDQPQHF
length: 14; V: TRBV5-1; CDR3: CASSLGASQETQYF
length: 17; V: TRBV28; CDR3: CASRDRAWSIKPVEQYF
length: 16; V: TRBV28; CDR3: CASSLYRGAAGNIQYF
length: 14; V: TRBV2; CDR3: CASRVAGPYNEQFF
length: 13; V: TRBV4-2; CDR3: CASSQSTNEKLFF
length: 13; V: TRBV3-1; CDR3: CASSQGFPGAQYF
length: 13; V: TRBV24-1; CDR3: CATGQGATNIQYF
length: 18; V: TRBV27; CDR3: CASSLKGVERGYQETQYF
length: 20; V: TRBV11-2; CDR3: CASSLEFVWTGLTTNEKLFF
length: 16; V: TRBV5-1; CDR3: CASSSQSGGGGYEQYF
length: 14; V: TRBV6-5; CDR3: CASTRQTPNYGYTF
length: 19; V: TRBV28; CDR3: CASSPPPQRQGGRTGELFF
length: 12; V: TRBV5-1; CDR3: CASRGPIYEQYF